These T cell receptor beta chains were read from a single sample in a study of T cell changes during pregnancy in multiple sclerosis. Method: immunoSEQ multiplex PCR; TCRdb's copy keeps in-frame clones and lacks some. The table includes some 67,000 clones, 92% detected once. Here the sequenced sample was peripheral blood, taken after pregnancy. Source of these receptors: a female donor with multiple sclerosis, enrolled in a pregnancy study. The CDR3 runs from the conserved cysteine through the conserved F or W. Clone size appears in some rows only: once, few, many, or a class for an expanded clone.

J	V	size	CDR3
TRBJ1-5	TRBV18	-	CASSWREGDQPQHF
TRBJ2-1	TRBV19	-	CASSTGGTIEEQFF
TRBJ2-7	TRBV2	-	CASSIQGAPTYEQYF
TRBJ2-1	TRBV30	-	CAWREGLLSYNEQFF
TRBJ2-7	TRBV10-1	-	CASSDSGRPLEQYF
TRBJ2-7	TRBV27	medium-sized	CASSSVRYPRREQYF
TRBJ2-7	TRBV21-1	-	CASARAGYEQYF
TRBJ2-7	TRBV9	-	CASSVGTSTGEQYF
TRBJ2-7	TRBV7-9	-	CASSPLAGGGYEQYF
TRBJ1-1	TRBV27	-	CASSVDRMNTEAFF
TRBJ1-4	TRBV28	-	CASSLTGTGNEKLFF
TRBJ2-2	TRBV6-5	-	CASSSADSANTGELFF
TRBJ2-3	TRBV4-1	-	CASSQAVIAQSGADTQYF
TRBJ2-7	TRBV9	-	CASSLSPTGVYEQYF
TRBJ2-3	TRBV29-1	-	CSVEGGSNVDTQYF
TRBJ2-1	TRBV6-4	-	CASSELGRVGKQFF
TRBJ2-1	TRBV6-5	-	CASSLGGRYNEQFF
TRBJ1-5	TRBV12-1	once	CASSFNLSNQPQHF
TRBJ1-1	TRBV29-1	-	CSVLGQLNTEAFF
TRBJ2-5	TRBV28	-	CASRVPGQGQRTQYF
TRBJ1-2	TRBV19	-	CASSPDRGAYGYTF
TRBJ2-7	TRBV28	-	CASRSSGTDSYEQYF
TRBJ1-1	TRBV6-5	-	CASSKPGQGNTEAFF
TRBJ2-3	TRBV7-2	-	CASSLKVLAGDTDTQYF
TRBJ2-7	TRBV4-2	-	CASSQDFGSGSFYEQYF
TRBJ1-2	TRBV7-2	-	CASSLTFEYGYTF
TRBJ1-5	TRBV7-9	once	CASSSSGGGNQPQHF
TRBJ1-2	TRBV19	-	CASKDSGTGVPALYGYTF
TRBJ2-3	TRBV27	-	CAIGYRGITDTQYF
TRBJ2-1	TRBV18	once	CASSPPPVGEQFF
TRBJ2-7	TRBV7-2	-	CASSLGGRARWEQYF
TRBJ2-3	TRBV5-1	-	CASSLQGESTDTQYF
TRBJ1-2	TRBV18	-	CASSPGQTNYGYTF
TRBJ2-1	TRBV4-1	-	CASSQVSRGNEQFF
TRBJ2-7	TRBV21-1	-	CASSKEDEFGGRRNEQYF
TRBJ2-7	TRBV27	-	CASSYRAGTYEQYF
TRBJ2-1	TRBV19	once	CASSLGRGSYNEQFF
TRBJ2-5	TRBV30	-	CAWTPGEGERVETQYF
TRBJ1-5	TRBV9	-	CASSSTGGYNQPQHF
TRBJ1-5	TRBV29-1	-	CSVEEKGSNQPQHF
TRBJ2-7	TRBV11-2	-	CASSPEGGKSTYEQYF
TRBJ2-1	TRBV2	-	CASSELGRDSYNEQFF
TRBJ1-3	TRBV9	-	CASSRSPQGDGNTIYF
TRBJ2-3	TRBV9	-	CASSVALDTDTQYF
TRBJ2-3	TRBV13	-	CASSSPGGRTDTQYF
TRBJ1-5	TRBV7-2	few	CASSLDGSRYQPQHF
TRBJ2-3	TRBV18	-	CASSPPLAGGQTRTDTQYF
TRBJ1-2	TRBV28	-	CASSFDGSYGYTF